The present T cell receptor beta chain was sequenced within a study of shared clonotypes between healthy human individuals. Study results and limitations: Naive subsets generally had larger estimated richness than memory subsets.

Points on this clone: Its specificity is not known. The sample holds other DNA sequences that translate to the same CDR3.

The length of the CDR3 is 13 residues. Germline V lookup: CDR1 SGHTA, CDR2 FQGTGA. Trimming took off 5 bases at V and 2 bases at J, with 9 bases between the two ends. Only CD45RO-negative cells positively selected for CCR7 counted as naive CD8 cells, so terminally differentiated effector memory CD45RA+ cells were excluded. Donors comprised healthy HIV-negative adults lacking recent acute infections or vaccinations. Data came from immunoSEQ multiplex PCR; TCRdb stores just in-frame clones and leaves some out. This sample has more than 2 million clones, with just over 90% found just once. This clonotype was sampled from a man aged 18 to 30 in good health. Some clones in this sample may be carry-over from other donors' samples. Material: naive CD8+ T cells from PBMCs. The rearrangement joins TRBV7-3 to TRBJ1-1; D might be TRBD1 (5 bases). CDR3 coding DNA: TGTGCCAGCAGCCCGGGGGGTAACACTGAAGCTTTCTTT. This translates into CASSPGGNTEAFF.